The sequence of this T cell receptor (beta chain) was determined in a study of cytomegalovirus exposure and HLA in healthy donors. Whole-study results and caveats: Exclusion applied to some V segments, including TRBV6-2 and TRBV6-3, as they were indistinguishable. A later analysis, which compared TCR beta chains of equal frequency, found the HLA-associated ones more clonally expanded.

Germline assignment: CDR1 DFQATT and CDR2 SNEGSKA (reference sequence). V was clipped by 6 bases and J by 5 bases, with 9 bases between them. The CDR3 spans 11 residues. In the case of this clone: Its matching antigen is unknown.

The PCR was carried out with 60 Vbeta primers and 13 Jbeta primers. How the authors handled the data: An analysis performed later counted 73 million or so unique TCR beta chains (roughly 11 million of them shared). Assay used: immunoSEQ multiplex PCR; TCRdb lists only in-frame clones, some missing. V and J calls and clone size are as listed in that table; D and trimming were resolved from the DNA. The data contain around 150,000 clones, around 85% of them singletons. Likely unrecorded immune exposures existed in these nominally healthy donors. This TCR was recovered from a man aged 40-50 years in good health and CMV-seropositive. The specimen was PBMCs. The rearrangement links TRBV20-1 to TRBJ2-3; tentatively, D is TRBD2 (6 bases). This CDR3 reads CSARRGDTQYF. CDR3 DNA sequence: TGCAGTGCCAGGAGGGGAGATACGCAGTATTTT.